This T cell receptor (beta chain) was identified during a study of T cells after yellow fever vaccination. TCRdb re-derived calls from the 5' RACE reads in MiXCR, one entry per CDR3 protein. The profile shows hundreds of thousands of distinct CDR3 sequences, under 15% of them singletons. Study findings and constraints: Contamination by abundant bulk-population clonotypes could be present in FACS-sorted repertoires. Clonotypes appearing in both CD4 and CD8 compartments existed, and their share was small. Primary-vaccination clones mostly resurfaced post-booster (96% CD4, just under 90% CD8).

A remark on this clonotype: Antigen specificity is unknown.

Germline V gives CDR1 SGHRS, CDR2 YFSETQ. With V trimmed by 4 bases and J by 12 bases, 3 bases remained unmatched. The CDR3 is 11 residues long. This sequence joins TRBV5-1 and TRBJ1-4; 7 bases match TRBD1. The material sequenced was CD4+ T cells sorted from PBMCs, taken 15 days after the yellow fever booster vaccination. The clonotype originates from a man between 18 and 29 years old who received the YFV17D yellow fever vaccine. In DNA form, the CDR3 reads TGCGCCAGCAGCGAGACAGGGCAACTGTTTTTT. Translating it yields CASSETGQLFF.